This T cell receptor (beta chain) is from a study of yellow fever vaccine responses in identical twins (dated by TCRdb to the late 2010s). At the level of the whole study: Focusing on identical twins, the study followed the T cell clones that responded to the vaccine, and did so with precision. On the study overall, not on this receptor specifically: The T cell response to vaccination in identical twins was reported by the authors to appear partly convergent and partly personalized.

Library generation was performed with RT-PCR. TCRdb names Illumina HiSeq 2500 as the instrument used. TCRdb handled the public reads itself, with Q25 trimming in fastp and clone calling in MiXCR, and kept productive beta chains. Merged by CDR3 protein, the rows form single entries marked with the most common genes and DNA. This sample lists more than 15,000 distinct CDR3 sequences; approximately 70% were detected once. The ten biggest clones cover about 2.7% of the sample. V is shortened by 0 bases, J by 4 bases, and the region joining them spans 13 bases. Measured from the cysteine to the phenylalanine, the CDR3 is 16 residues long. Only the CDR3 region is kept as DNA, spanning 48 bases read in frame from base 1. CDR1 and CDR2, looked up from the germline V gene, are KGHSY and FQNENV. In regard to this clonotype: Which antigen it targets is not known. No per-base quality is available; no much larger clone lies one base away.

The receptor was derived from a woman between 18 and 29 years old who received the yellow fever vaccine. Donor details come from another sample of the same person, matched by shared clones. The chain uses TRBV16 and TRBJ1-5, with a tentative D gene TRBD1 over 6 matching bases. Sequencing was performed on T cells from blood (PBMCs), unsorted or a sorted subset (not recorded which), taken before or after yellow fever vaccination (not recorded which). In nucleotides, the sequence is TGTGCCAGCAGCCAATCTTGGGGGGCTCAAAATCAGCCCCAGCATTTT. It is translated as CASSQSWGAQNQPQHF.